Given below is one T cell receptor beta chain in context. The antigen remains undetermined. The length of the CDR3 is 14 residues. The germline CDR1 and CDR2 sequences are SGHRS and YFSETQ. Trimming took 2 bases from V and 2 from J, leaving 10 bases between them. This sample was taken from a study of post-analysis software for immune sequencing data. Study-wide context: Progressive-relapsing, secondary progressive and relapsing-remitting multiple sclerosis were among the disease courses included.

Every TCR beta cDNA library bore unique molecular identifiers. Researchers reported approximately 500,000 cDNA molecules coming from roughly 0.93 to 9.6 million T cells. TCRdb used MiXCR to reprocess the PCR reads, holding one entry per CDR3 protein. The sample contains hundreds of thousands of distinct CDR3 sequences, 30% of which appear only once. Study-level findings and limits: F measure showed strong co-clustering of same-batch samples. Significantly lower normalized Chao1 diversity was found in patients with multiple sclerosis relative to controls. Patients used about 5 TRBV segments, including TRBV5-6, TRBV5-1 and TRBV20-1, more often than controls.

Sequenced input: blood. The rearrangement links TRBV5-1 to TRBJ2-5; D possibly uses TRBD1 or TRBD2 (5 bases each). This TCR came from a girl aged 5 to 17 with multiple sclerosis. The CDR3 here is CASSFSGAQETQYF. The CDR3, as DNA: TGCGCCAGCAGCTTTTCCGGGGCACAAGAGACCCAGTACTTC. The full variable domain, with the rest looked up from reference TRBV5-1 and TRBJ2-5, is KAGVTQTPRYLIKTRGQQVTLSCSPISGHRSVSWYQQTPGQGLQFLFEYFSETQRNKGNFPGRFSGRQFSNSRSEMNVSTLELGDSALYLCASSFSGAQETQYFGPGTRLLVL.